A single sample is the source of the 16 T cell receptor beta chains below, sequenced in a study of breast tumors, draining lymph nodes, adjacent tissues (dated by TCRdb to between 2015 and 2016). The method was multiplex PCR. The data were produced on an Illumina HiSeq 2000. The public reads were run again by TCRdb, first through fastp at Q25 and then through MiXCR, and only productive beta chains were kept. CDR3 protein sequences are deduplicated, and each keeps its most common genes and DNA. The sample table records approximately 11,000 distinct CDR3 sequences; around 34% of these occur just once. The ten largest clones take up 13% to 15% of the sample. The material sequenced was breast tumor tissue. Receptors were obtained from a female donor with breast cancer. Some clones in this sample may be carry-over from other donors' samples.

Of note for this clonotype: Mismatch with germline at one junction end may stem from a read error. This chain joins TRBV7-2 and TRBJ2-1; possibly TRBD2 for D (5 bases). Germline V gene sequence: CDR1 SGHTA, CDR2 FQGNSA. This CDR3 is built from 10 residues. CDR3 sequence reads: CASRDNEQFF. Here the CDR3 DNA reads TGCGCCAGCCGGGATAATGAGCAGTTCTTC.

In this sample, this clonotype turned up once. The chain uses TRBV10-3 and TRBJ2-7; a weak D match, TRBD2 (5 bases). CDR3 length: 12 residues. The germline V and J ends were trimmed by 3 bases and 5 bases, with 8 bases remaining between them. In germline, CDR1 is ENHRY, CDR2 SYGVKD. The chain's CDR3 is CAISDAGDEQYV. In nucleotides, the CDR3 is TGTGCCATCAGTGATGCCGGGGACGAGCAGTACGTC.

DNA for the CDR3: TGTGCCACCAGCAGGGGCCTTGCGGAGTACCAAGAGACCCAGTACTTC. It encodes CATSRGLAEYQETQYF. The chain uses TRBV15 and TRBJ2-5; D is uncertain. The V gene lost 3 bases and the J gene lost 0 bases, with 14 bases spanning the gap. The germline CDR1 and CDR2 sequences are LNHNV and YYDKDF (reference sequence). The CDR3 runs 16 residues.

This clonotype was counted many times. The chain links TRBV2 to TRBJ2-3; TRBD2 matches at 12 bases. Germline V gene sequence: CDR1 SNHLY, CDR2 FYNNEI. CDR3 size: 15 residues. V was pared by 6 bases and J by 4 bases, with 5 bases of the junction left unmatched. The CDR3, as DNA: TGTGCCAGCAGCCGGACTAGCGGGAACCCAGATACGCAGTATTTT. It codes for CASSRTSGNPDTQYF.

Worth noting for this clonotype: A read error is possible here, since a much larger clone lies one base away. The chain links TRBV28 to TRBJ2-2; tentatively, D is TRBD1 (5 bases). The V gene's germline CDR1 is MDHEN and CDR2 SYDVKM. This CDR3 is 15 amino acids long. CDR3 sequence reads: CASSLDSRNIGELFF. CDR3 DNA sequence: TGTGCCAGCAGTTTAGACAGCCGGAACATCGGGGAGCTGTTTTTT.

This clonotype was counted many times. The chain is built from TRBV5-8 and TRBJ2-1, with TRBD1 matching 12 bases. The CDR3 spans 15 residues. Germline CDR1 SGHTS, CDR2 YDEGEE. Germline trimming cut 4 bases from V and 7 bases from J; bases unmatched to any gene: 6. This CDR3 reads CASSAGQGAGNEQFF. CDR3 DNA sequence: TGTGCCAGCAGCGCGGGACAGGGGGCGGGAAATGAGCAGTTCTTC.

In regard to this clonotype: The germline gene is not matched at one end of the junction; a read error may be the cause. V gene TRBV7-9 combines with J gene TRBJ2-1; D remains ambiguous. Germline lookup yields CDR1 SEHNR and CDR2 FQNEAQ (reference sequence). The length of the CDR3 is 15 residues. This CDR3 is CASSLILETCNGQFF. The CDR3 DNA reads as TGTGCCAGCAGCTTAATCTTGGAGACGTGCAATGGGCAGTTCTTC. The full variable domain, its missing parts supplied by reference TRBV7-9 and TRBJ2-1, is DTGVSQNPRHKITKRGQNVTFRCDPISEHNRLYWYRQTLGQGPEFLTYFQNEAQLEKSRLLSDRFSAERPKGSFSTLEIQRTEQGDSAMYLCASSLILETCNGQFFGPGTRLTVL.

There are many counts of this clonotype. The chain couples TRBV9 to TRBJ2-5; D gene uncertain. Looked up from germline, CDR1 is SGDLS and CDR2 is YYNGEE. This CDR3 region has 15 residues. Trimming cost V 3 bases and J 5 bases, with 17 bases left between them. The CDR3 bases are TGTGCCAGCAGCGCCGGACGATGGGGTAGGGAGACCCAGTACTTC. Translating it yields CASSAGRWGRETQYF.

A word on this clonotype: Mismatch with germline at one junction end may stem from a read error. This chain connects TRBV28 to TRBJ2-7; a possible D gene is TRBD2 (6 bases). This CDR3 is 15 amino acids long. The germline V gene has CDR1 MDHEN and CDR2 SYDVKM. The CDR3 region is CASSSETRHPYEQYF. The CDR3 DNA sequence: TGTGCCAGTAGTTCCGAGACTAGACACCCCTACGAGCAGTACTTC.

This clonotype was recorded many times. As DNA, the CDR3 is TGTGCCAGCAGCCCCCTTTGGGGGCGGGGGCAAGAGACCCAGTACTTC. Translation gives CASSPLWGRGQETQYF. The J gene is TRBJ2-5, the V gene TRBV6-5, with D perhaps matching TRBD2 (7 bases). Germline V gives CDR1 MNHEY, CDR2 SVGAGI. The germline V and J ends were trimmed by 6 bases and 2 bases, with 19 bases remaining between them. The CDR3 is 16 amino acids.

This sequence joins TRBV20-1 and TRBJ2-7; D may be TRBD1 or TRBD2 (5 bases each). V lost 5 bases, J lost 2 bases, and 16 bases lay in between. The germline CDR1 and CDR2 sequences are DFQATT and SNEGSKA (reference sequence). This CDR3 has 14 amino acids. Here the CDR3 DNA reads TGCAGTGCTGGTGGGGGAGCAGGAGCCTACGAGCAGTACTTC. Amino acids: CSAGGGAGAYEQYF.

The J gene is TRBJ2-6, the V gene TRBV19; no firm D call. Germline V lookup: CDR1 LNHDA, CDR2 SQIVND (reference sequence). V lost 3 bases and J 0 bases, leaving 15 bases between the germline ends. CDR3 length: 18 residues. CDR3 amino acids: CASSIYTGLCSGANVLTF. CDR3 DNA sequence: TGTGCCAGTAGTATTTATACCGGGCTGTGCTCTGGGGCCAACGTCCTGACTTTC.

In this sample, this clonotype is medium-sized (0.01 to 0.1%). The chain employs TRBV6-1 and TRBJ1-4; D possibly corresponds to TRBD1 (5 bases). Germline CDR1 is MNHNS and CDR2 is SASEGT. Deletions cut 3 bases from V and 4 bases from J, with 6 bases between. This CDR3 has 13 amino acids. The CDR3 DNA reads as TGTGCCAGCAGTGAGACAGTTAATGAAAAACTGTTTTTT. Amino acids: CASSETVNEKLFF.

The chain has TRBV12-5 and TRBJ2-3; the D is unclear. Trimming left V 3 bases short and J 0 bases short, with 7 bases between. Germline V lookup: CDR1 LGHNT, CDR2 FRNRAP. The CDR3 consists of 14 residues. The CDR3 loop is CASGLRASTDTQYF. The DNA for the CDR3 is TGTGCTAGTGGTTTAAGGGCTAGCACAGATACGCAGTATTTT.

This clonotype was picked up many times. The chain employs TRBV2 and TRBJ1-5; 7 bases match TRBD1. Trimming at V came to 6 bases and at J to 7 bases, leaving 3 bases not matched to a gene. The CDR3 extends over 12 amino acids. Germline V gene sequence: CDR1 SNHLY, CDR2 FYNNEI. CDR3 bases: TGTGCCAGCAGCGACAGGGCGCAGCCCCAGCATTTT. Its protein product is CASSDRAQPQHF.

About this clonotype: Given a much more abundant clone one base away, this may be a read error. Without the conserved terminal phenylalanine or tryptophan, this CDR3 likely stems from a read error. V gene TRBV18 combines with J gene TRBJ1-6; TRBD1 aligns across 10 bases. Germline lookup yields CDR1 KGHSH and CDR2 LQKENI. CDR3 length: 16 amino acids. The ends lost 8 bases at V and 4 bases at J; junction bases unmatched: 8. In DNA form, the CDR3 reads TGTGCCAGCCGGGGACAGGGGAACCTTTATAATTCACCCCTCCACCTT. It is translated as CASRGQGNLYNSPLHL.